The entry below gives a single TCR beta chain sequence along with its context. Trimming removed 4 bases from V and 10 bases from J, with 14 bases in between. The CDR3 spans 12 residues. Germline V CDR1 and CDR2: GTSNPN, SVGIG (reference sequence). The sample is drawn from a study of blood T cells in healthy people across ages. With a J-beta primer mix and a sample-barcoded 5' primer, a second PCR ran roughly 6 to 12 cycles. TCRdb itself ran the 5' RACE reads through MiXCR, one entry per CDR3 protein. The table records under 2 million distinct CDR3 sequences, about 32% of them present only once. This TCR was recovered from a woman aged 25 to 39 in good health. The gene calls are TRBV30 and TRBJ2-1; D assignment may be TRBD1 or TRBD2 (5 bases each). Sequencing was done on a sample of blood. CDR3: CAWIKLAGEQFF. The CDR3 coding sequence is TGTGCCTGGATCAAGCTAGCAGGGGAGCAGTTCTTC.